The T cell receptor (beta chain) under discussion was sequenced for a study of blood T cell repertoires in COVID-19. Study-wide background: COVID-19 samples, acute and convalescent, were from the United States, Italy and Spain.

This CDR3 spans 16 amino acids. The V gene's germline CDR1 is LGHNA and CDR2 YNFKEQ. V gave up 2 bases and J gave up 1 base; unmatched junction bases: 4. Many counts were recorded for this clone. The data were produced by immunoSEQ multiplex PCR, yet TCRdb's version contains in-frame clones alone and is incomplete. The sample lists some 150,000 clones, approximately 79% seen once, with 2.5% to 3% in the top ten. The V call is TRBV4-2, the J call TRBJ2-5, with 10 bases aligning to TRBD2. The specimen was PBMCs or T cells enriched from blood (not recorded which). The source of this sequence is a woman aged 45-65 years who had recovered from COVID-19. CDR3 amino acids: CASSQPSGGIQETQYF. The DNA for the CDR3 is TGTGCCAGCAGCCAACCTAGCGGGGGAATCCAAGAGACCCAGTACTTC.